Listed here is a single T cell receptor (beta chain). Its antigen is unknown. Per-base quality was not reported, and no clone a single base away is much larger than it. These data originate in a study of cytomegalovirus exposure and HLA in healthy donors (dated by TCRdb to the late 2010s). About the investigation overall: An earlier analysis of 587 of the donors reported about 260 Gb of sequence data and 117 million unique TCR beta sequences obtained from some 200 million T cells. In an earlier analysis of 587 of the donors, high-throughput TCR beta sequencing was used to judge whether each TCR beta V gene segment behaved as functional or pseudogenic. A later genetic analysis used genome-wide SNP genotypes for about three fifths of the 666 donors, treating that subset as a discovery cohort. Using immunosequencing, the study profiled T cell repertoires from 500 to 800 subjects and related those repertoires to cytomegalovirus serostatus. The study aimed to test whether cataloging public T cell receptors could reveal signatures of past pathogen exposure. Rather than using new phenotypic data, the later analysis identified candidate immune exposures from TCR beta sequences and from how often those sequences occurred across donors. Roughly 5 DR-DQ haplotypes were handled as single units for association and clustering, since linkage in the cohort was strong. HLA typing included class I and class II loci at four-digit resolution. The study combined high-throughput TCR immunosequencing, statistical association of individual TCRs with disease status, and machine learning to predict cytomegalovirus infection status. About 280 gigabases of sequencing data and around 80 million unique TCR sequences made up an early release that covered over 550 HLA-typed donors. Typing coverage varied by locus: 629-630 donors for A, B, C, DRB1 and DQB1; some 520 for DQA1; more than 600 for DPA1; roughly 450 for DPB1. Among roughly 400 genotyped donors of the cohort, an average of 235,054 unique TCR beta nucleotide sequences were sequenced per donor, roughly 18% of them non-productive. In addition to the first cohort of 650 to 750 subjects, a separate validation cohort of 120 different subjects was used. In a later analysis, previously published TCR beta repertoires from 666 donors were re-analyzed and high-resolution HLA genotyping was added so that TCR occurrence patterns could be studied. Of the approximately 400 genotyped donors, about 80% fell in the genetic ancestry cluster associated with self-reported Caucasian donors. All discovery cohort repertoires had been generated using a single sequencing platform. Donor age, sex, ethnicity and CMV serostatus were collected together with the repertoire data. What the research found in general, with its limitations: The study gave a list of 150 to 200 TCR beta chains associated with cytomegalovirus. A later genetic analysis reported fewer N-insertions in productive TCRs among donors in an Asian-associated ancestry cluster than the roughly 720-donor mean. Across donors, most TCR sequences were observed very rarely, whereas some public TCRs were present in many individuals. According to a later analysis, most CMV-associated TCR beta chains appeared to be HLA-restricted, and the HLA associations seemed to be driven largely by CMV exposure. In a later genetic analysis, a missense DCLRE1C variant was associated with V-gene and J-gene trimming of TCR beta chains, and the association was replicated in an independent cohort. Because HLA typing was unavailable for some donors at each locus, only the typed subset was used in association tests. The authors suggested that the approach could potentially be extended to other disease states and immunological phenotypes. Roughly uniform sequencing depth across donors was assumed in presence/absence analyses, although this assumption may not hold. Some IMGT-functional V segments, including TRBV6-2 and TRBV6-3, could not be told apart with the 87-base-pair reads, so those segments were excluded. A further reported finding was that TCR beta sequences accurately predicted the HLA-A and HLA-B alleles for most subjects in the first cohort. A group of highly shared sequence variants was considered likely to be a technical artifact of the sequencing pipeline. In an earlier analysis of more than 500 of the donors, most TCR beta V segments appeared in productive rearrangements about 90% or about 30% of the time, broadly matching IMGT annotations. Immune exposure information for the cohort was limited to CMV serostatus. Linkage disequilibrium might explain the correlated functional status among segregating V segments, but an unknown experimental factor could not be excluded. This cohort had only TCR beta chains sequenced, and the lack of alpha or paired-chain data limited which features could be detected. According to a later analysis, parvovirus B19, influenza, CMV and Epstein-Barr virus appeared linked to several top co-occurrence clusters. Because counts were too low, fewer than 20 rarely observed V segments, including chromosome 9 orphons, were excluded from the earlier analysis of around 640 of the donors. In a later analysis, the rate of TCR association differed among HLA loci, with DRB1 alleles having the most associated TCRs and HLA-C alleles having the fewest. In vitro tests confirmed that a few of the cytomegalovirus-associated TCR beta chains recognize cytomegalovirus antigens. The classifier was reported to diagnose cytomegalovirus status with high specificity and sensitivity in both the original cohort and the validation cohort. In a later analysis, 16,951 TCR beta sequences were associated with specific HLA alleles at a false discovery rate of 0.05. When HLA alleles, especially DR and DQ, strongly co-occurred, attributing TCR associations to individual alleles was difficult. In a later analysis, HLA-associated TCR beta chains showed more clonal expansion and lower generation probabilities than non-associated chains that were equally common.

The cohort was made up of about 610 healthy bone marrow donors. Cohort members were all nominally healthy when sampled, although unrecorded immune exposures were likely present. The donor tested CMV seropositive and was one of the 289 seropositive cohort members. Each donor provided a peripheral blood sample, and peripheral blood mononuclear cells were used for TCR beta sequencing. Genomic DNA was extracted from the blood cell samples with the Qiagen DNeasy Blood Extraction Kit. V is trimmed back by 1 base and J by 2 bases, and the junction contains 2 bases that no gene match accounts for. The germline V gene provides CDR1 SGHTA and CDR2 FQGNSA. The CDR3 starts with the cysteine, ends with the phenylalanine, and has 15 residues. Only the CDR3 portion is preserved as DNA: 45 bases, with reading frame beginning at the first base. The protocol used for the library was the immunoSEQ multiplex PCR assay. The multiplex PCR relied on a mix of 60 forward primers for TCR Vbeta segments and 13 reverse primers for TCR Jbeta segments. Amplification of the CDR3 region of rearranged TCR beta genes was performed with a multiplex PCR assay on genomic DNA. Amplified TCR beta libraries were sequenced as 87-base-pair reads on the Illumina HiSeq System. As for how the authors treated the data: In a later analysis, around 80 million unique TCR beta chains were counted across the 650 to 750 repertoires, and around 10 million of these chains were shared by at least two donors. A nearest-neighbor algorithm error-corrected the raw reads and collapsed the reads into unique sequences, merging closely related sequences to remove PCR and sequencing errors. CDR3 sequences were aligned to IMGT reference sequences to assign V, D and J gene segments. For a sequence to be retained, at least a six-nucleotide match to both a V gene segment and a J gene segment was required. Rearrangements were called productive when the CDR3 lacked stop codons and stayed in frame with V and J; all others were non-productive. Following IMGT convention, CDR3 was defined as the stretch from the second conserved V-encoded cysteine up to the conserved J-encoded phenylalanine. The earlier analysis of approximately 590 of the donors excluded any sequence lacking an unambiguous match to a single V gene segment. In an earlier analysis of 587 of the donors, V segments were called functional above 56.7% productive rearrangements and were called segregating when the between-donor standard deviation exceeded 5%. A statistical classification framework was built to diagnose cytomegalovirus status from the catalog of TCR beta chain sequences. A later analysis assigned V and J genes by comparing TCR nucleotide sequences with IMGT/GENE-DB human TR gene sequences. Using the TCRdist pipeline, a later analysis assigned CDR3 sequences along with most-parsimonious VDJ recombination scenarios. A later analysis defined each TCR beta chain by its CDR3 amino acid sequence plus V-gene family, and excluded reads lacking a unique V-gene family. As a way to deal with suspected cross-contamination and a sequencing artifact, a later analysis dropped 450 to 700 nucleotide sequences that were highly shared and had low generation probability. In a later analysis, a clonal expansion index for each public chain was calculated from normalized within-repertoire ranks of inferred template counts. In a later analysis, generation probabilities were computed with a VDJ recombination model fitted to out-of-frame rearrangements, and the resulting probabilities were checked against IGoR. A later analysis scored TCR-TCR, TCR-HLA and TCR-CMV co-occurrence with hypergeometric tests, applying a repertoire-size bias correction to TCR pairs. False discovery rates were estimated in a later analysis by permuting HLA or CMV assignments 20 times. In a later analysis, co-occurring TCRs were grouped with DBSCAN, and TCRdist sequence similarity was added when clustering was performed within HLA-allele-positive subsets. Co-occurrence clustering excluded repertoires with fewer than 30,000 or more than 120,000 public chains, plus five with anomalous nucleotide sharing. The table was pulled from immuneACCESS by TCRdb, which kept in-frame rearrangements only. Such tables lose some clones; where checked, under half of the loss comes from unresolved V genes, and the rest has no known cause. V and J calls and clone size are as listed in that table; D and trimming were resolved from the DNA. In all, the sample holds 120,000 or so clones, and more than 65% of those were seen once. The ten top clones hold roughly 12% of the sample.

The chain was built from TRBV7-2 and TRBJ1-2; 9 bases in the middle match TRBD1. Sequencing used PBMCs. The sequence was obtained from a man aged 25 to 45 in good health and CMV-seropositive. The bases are TGTGCCAGCAGCTTAGAAGGACAGGGGAACTATGGCTACACCTTC. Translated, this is CASSLEGQGNYGYTF.